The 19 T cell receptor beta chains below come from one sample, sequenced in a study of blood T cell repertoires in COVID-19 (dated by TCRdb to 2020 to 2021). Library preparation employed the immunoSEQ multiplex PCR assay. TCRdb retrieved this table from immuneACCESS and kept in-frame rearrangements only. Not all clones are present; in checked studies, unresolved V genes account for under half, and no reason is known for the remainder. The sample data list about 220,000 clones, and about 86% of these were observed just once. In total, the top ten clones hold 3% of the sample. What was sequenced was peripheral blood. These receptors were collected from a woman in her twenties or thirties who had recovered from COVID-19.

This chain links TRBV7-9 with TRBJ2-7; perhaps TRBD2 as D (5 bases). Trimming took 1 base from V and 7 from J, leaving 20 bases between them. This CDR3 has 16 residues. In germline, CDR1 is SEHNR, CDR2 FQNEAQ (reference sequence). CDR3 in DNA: TGTGCCAGCAGCTTAGTATATGGACTTACCGTTCGGGAGCAGTACTTC. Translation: CASSLVYGLTVREQYF. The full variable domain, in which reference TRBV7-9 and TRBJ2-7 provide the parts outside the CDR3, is DTGVSQNPRHKITKRGQNVTFRCDPISEHNRLYWYRQTLGQGPEFLTYFQNEAQLEKSRLLSDRFSAERPKGSFSTLEIQRTEQGDSAMYLCASSLVYGLTVREQYFGPGTRLTVT.

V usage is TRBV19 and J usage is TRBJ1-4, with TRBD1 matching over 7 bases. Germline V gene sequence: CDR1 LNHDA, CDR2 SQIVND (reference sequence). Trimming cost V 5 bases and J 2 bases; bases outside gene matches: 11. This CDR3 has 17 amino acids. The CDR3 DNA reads TGTGCCAGTAGTCCCTCTAGGGACAGTCACACTAATGAAAAACTGTTTTTT. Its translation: CASSPSRDSHTNEKLFF.

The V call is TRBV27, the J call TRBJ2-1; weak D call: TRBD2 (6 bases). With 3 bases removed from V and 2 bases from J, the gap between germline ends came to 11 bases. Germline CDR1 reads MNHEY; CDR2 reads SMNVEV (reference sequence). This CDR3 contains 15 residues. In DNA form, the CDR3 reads TGTGCCAGCAGTTTCCAGCGGGCGCCCTACAATGAGCAGTTCTTC. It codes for CASSFQRAPYNEQFF.

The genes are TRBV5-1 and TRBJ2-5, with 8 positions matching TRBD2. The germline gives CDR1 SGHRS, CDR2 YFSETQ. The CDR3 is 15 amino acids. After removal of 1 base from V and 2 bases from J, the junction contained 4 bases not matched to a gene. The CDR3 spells CASSLISGMQETQYF. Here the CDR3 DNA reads TGCGCCAGCAGCTTGATTAGCGGGATGCAAGAGACCCAGTACTTC.

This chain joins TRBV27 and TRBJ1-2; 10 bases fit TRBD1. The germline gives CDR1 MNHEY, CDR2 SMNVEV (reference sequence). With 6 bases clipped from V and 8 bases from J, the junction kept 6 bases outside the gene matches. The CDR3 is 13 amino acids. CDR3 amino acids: CASSLAGQGGYTF. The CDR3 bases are TGTGCCAGCAGCCTCGCGGGACAGGGGGGCTACACCTTC.

The chain's CDR3 is CASNRRGGRETQYF. CDR3 DNA: TGCGCCAGCAACAGGCGGGGTGGGAGGGAGACCCAGTACTTC. The chain links TRBV10-2 to TRBJ2-5, with D possibly TRBD2 on 6 matching bases. The CDR3 has 14 amino acids. Trimming took off 7 bases at V and 5 bases at J, with 17 bases between the two ends. Germline V gene sequence: CDR1 WSHSY, CDR2 SAAADI.

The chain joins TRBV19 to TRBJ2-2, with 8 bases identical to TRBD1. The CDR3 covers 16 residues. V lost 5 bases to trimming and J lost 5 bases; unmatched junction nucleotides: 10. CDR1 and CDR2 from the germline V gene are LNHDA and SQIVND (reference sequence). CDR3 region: CASSLSGTGGTGELFF. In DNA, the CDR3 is TGTGCCAGTAGTCTCTCCGGGACAGGAGGGACCGGGGAGCTGTTTTTT.

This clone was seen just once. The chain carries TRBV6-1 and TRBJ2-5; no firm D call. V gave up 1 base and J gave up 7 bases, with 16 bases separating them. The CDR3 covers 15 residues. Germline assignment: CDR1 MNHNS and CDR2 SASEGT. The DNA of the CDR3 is TGTGCCAGCAGTGAAGACCAATTTGGGCCCCGGACCCAGTACTTC. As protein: CASSEDQFGPRTQYF.

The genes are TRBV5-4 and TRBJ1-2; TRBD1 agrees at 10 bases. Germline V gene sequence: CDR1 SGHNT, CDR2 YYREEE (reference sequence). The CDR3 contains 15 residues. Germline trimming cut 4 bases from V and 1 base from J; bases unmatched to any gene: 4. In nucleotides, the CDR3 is TGTGCCAGCAGCACGGGGACAGGGGTTAACTATGGCTACACCTTC. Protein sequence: CASSTGTGVNYGYTF.

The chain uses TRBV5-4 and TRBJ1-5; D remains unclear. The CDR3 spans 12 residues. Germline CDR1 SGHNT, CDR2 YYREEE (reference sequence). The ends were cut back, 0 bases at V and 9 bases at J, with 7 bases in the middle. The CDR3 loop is CASSLDAGPQHF. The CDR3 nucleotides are TGTGCCAGCAGCTTGGACGCCGGGCCCCAGCATTTT.

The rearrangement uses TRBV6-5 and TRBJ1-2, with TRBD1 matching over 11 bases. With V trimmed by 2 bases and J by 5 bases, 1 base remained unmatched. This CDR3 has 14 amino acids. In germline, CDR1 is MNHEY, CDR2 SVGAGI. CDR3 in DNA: TGTGCCAGCAGTTACGGGACAGGGGGGTATGGCTACACCTTC. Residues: CASSYGTGGYGYTF.

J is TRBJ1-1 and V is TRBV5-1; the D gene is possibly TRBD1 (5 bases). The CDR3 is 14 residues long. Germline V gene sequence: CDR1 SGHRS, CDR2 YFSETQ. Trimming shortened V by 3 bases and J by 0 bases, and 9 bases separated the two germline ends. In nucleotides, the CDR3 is TGCGCCAGCAGCTCAACACAGGTGAACACTGAAGCTTTCTTT. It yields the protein CASSSTQVNTEAFF.

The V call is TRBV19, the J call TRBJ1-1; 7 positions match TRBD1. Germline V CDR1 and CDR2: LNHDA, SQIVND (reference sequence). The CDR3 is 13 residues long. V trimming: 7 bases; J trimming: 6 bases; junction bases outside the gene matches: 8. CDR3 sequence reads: CASKIGGYSEAFF. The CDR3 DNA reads TGTGCCAGTAAGATAGGGGGCTATTCTGAAGCTTTCTTT.

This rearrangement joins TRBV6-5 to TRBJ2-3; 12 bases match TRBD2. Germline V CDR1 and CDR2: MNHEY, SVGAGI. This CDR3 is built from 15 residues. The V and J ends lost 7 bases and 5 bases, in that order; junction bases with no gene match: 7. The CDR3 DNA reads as TGTGCCAGCACTGCAGGACTAGCGGGACTAGATACGCAGTATTTT. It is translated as CASTAGLAGLDTQYF.

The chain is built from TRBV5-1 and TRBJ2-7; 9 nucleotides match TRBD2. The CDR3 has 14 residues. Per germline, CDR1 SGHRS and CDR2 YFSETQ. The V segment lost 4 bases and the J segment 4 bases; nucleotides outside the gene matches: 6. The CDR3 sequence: CASSPSGISYEQYF. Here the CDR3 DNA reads TGCGCCAGCAGCCCTAGCGGGATCAGTTACGAGCAGTACTTC.

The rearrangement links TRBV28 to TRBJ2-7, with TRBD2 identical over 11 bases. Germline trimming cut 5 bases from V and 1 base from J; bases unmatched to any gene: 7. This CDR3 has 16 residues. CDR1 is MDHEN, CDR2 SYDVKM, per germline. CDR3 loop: CASSMGPSGGSYEQYF. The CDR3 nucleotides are TGTGCCAGCAGTATGGGGCCTAGCGGGGGGTCCTACGAGCAGTACTTC.

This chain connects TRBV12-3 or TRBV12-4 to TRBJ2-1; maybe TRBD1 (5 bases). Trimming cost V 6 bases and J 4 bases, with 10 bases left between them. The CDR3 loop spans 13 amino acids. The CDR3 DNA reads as TGTGCCAGCAGCCCTTGGACATACAATGAGCAGTTCTTC. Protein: CASSPWTYNEQFF.

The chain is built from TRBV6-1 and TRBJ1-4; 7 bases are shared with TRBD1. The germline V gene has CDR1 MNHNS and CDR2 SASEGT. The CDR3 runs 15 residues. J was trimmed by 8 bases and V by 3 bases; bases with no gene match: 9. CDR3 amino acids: CASSEATGWEEKLFF. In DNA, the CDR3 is TGTGCCAGCAGTGAGGCGACAGGGTGGGAGGAAAAACTGTTTTTT.

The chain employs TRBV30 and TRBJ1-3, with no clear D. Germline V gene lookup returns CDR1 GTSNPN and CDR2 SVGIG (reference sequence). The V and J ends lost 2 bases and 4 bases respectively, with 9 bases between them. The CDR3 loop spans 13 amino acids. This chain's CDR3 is CAWSQTPGNTIYF. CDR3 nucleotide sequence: TGTGCCTGGAGTCAAACTCCCGGAAACACCATATATTTT.